This TCR beta chain was found in a study of blood T cell repertoires in COVID-19. Study background: The study drew acute and convalescent COVID-19 samples from the United States, Italy and Spain. T cells, B-cell-depleted T cells, or PBMCs provided the cDNA or gDNA that served as material.

Authors' analysis steps: How many nucleated cells were present was estimated from reference gene primer amplification. Produced via immunoSEQ multiplex PCR; TCRdb's table is partial and in-frame only. V, J and clone size reflect that table, while D and trimming were determined from the DNA. This table holds about 52,000 clones, roughly 86% found once. With V trimmed by 6 bases and J by 15 bases, 15 bases remained unmatched. Germline V lookup: CDR1 GTSNPN, CDR2 SVGIG (reference sequence). The CDR3 is made up of 13 amino acids. Sequencing was performed on peripheral blood. This chain connects TRBV30 to TRBJ1-3, with 9 bases matching TRBD1. The source is a man aged 80 or over with active or convalescent COVID-19. Written as DNA, the CDR3 is TGTGCCTGTGCTTTAATGGGACAGGGCCCGAAATATTTT. Its protein is CACALMGQGPKYF.